This TCR beta chain originates from a study of cytomegalovirus exposure and HLA in healthy donors. V was clipped by 2 bases and J by 2 bases, with 10 bases between them. CDR3 length: 14 amino acids. Germline V lookup: CDR1 MNHNY, CDR2 SVGAGI (reference sequence). Turning to this clone: Its antigen is still unknown.

The PCR used 60 Vbeta and 13 Jbeta primers. Produced via immunoSEQ multiplex PCR; TCRdb's table is partial and in-frame only. Among fewer than 150,000 clones listed, 70% were seen once. Study-wide points: Some V segments, TRBV6-2 and TRBV6-3 among them, were indistinguishable and were therefore excluded.

The sequenced sample consisted of PBMCs. The sequence was obtained from a woman in her twenties or thirties in good health and CMV-seronegative. J is TRBJ2-7 and V is TRBV6-6; D is perhaps TRBD1 (6 bases). DNA of the CDR3: TGTGCCAGCAGTTACGGGGGACAAGCCTACGAGCAGTACGTC. It specifies CASSYGGQAYEQYV.